The source of this T cell receptor (beta chain) is a study of blood T cell repertoires in COVID-19. Across the whole study: Collection of acute and convalescent COVID-19 samples took place in the United States, Italy and Spain. The cDNA or gDNA used as material had been derived from T cells, B-cell-depleted T cells, or PBMCs.

This CDR3 spans 17 amino acids. The germline CDR1 and CDR2 sequences are SEHNR and FQNEAQ (reference sequence). V lost 1 base, J lost 9 bases, and 13 bases stayed unmatched. Sequencing was performed with immunoSEQ multiplex PCR; in TCRdb, only in-frame clones are kept and a portion is missing. The sample lists more than 300,000 clones; about 90% were seen once. In terms of age and location, participants ranged from about 18 to 89 years and lived in fewer than 30 US areas. Sequencing was carried out using PBMCs or T cells enriched from blood (not recorded which). The chain links TRBV7-9 to TRBJ2-1; 9 nucleotides align to TRBD2. The TCR comes from a man aged 40-49 years in a cohort exposed to, infected with or recovered from COVID-19 (not recorded which). The CDR3 DNA follows: TGTGCCAGCAGCTTAGAGAAGGGACTAGCAAGGGGAGTTGAGCAGTTCTTC. Its translation is CASSLEKGLARGVEQFF.